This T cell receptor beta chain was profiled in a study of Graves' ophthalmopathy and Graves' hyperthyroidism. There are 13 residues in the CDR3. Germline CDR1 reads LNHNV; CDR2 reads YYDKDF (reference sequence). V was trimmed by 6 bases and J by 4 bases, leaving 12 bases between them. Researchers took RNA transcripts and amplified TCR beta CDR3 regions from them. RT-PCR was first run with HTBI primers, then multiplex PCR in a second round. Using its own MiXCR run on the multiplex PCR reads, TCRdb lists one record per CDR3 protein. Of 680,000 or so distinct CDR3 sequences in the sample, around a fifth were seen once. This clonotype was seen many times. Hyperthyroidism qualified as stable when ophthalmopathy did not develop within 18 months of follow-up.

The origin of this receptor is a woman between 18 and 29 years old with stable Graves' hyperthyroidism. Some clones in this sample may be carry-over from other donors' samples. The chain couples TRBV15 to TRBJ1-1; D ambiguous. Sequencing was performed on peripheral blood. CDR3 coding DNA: TGTGCCACCAGTCCCCTGGCCGTCACTGAAGCTTTCTTT. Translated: CATSPLAVTEAFF.